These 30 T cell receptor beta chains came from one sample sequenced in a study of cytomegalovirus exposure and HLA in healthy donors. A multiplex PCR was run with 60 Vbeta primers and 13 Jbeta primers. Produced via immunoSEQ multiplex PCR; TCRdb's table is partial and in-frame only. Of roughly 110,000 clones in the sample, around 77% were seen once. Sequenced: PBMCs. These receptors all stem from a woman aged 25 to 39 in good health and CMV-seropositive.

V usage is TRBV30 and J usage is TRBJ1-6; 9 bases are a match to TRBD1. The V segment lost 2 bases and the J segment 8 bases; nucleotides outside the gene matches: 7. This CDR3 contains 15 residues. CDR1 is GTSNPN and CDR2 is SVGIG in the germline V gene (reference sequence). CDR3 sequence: CAWSSRDRVHSPLHF. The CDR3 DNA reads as TGTGCCTGGAGTTCCCGGGACAGGGTTCATTCACCCCTCCACTTT.

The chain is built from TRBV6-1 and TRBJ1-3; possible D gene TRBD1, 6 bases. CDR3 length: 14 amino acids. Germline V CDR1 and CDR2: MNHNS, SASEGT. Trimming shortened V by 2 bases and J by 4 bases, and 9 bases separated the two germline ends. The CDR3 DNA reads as TGTGCCAGCAGTGAACAGGGGAAGGGAAACACCATATATTTT. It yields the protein CASSEQGKGNTIYF.

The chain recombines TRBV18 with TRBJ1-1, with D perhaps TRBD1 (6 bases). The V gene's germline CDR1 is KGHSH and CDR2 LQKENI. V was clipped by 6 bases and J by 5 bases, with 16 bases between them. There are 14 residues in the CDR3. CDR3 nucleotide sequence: TGTGCCAGCTCTCTAGACAGGCCCAGTACTGAAGCTTTCTTT. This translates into CASSLDRPSTEAFF.

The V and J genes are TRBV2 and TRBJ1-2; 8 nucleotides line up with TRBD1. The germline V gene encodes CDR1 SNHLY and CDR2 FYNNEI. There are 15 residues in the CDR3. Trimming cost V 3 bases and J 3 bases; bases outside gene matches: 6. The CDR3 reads CASSEGPGGDYGYTF. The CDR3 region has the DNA TGTGCCAGCAGTGAGGGCCCAGGGGGCGACTATGGCTACACCTTC. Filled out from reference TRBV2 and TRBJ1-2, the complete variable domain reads EPEVTQTPSHQVTQMGQEVILRCVPISNHLYFYWYRQILGQKVEFLVSFYNNEISEKSEIFDDQFSVERPDGSNFTLKIRSTKLEDSAMYFCASSEGPGGDYGYTFGSGTRLTVV.

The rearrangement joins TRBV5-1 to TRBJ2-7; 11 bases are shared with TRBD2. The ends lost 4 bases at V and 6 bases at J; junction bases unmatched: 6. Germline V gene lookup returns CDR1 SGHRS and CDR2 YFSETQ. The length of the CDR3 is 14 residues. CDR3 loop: CASSRTSGSFEQYF. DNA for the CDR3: TGCGCCAGCAGCCGTACTAGCGGGAGTTTCGAGCAGTACTTC.

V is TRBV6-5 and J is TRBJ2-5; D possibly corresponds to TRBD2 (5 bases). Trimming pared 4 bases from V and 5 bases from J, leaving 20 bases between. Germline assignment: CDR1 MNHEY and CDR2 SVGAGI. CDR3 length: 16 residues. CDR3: CASSLTGSTVAETQYF. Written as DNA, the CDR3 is TGTGCCAGCAGTTTAACGGGGAGCACCGTAGCGGAGACCCAGTACTTC.

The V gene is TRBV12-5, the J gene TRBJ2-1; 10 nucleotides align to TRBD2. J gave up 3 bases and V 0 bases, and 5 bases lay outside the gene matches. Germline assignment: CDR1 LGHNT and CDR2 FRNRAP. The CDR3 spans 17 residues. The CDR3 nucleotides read TGTGCTAGTGGTTTGGTAGCGGGGGGGCTCTACTACAATGAGCAGTTCTTC. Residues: CASGLVAGGLYYNEQFF.

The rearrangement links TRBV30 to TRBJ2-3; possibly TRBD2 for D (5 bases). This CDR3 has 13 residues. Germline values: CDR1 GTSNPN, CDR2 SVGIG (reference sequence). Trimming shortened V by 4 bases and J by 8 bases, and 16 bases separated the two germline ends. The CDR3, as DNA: TGTGCCTGGACAGCAATGGGTCGGGGTACGCAGTATTTT. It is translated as CAWTAMGRGTQYF.

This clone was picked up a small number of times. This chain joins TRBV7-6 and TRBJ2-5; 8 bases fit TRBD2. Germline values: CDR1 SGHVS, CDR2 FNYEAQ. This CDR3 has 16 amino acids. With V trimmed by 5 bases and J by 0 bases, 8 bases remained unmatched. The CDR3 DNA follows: TGTGCCAGCAGCACAACCCCTAGCGGGTACCAAGAGACCCAGTACTTC. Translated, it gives CASSTTPSGYQETQYF. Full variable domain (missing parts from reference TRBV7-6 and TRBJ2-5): GAGVSQSPRYKVTKRGQDVALRCDPISGHVSLYWYRQALGQGPEFLTYFNYEAQQDKSGLPNDRFSAERPEGSISTLTIQRTEQRDSAMYRCASSTTPSGYQETQYFGPGTRLLVL.

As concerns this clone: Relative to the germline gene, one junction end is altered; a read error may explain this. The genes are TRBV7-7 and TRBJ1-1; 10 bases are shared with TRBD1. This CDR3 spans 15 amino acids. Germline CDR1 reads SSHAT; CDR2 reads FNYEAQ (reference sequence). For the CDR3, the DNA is TGTGCTAGCAGCTCCTGGACAGGGGGGAACACTGAAGCTTTCTTT. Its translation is CASSSWTGGNTEAFF.

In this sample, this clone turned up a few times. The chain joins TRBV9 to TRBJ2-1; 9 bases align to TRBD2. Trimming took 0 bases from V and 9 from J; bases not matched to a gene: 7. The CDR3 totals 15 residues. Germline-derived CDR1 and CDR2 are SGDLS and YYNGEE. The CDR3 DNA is TGTGCCAGCAGCGTAGTGGTAGCGGGAGACACTGAGCAGTTCTTC. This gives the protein CASSVVVAGDTEQFF.

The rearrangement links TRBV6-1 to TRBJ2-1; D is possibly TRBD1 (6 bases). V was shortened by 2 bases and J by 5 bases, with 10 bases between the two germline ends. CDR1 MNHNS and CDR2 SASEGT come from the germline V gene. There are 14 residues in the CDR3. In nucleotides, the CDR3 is TGTGCCAGCAGTGAAAGGGGGTGGGACAATGAGCAGTTCTTC. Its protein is CASSERGWDNEQFF.

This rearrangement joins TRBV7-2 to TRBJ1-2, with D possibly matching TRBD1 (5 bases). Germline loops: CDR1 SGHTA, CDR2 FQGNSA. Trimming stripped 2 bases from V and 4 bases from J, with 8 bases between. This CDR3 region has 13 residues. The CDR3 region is CASSLLTAYGYTF. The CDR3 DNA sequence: TGTGCCAGCAGCTTATTGACAGCCTATGGCTACACCTTC.

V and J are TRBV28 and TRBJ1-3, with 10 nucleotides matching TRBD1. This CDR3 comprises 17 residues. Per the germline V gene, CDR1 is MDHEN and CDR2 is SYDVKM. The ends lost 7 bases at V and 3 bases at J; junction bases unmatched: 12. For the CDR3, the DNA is TGTGCCAGCACCCCCCTCGGGACAGGGGTTTATGGAAACACCATATATTTT. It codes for CASTPLGTGVYGNTIYF.

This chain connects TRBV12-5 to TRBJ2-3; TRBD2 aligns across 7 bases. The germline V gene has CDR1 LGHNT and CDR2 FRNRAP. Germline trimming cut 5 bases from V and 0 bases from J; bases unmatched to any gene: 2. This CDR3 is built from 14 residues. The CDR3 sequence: CASGERGSTDTQYF. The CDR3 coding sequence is TGTGCTAGTGGTGAGCGGGGAAGCACAGATACGCAGTATTTT.

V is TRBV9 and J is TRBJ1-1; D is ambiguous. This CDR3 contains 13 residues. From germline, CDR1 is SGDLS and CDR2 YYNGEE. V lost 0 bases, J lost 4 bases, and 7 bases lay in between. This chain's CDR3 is CASSVVEGTEAFF. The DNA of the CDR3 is TGTGCCAGCAGCGTAGTTGAGGGCACTGAAGCTTTCTTT.

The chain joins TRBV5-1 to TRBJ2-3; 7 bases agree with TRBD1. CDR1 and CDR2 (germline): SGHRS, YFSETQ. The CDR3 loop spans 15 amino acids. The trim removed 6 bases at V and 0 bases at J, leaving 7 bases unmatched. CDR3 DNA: TGCGCCAGCAAATCGAGGACAGGTAGCACAGATACGCAGTATTTT. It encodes CASKSRTGSTDTQYF.

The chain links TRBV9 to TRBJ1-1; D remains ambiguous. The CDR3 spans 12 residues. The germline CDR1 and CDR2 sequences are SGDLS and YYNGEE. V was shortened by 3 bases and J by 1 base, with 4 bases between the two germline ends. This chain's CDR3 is CASSAQNTEAFF. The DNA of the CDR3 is TGTGCCAGCAGCGCCCAGAACACTGAAGCTTTCTTT.

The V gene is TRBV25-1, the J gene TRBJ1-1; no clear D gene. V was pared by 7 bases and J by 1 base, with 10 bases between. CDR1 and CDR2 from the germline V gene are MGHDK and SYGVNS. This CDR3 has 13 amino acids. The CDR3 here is CASILSGNTEAFF. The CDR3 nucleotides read TGTGCCAGCATTCTTTCGGGGAACACTGAAGCTTTCTTT.

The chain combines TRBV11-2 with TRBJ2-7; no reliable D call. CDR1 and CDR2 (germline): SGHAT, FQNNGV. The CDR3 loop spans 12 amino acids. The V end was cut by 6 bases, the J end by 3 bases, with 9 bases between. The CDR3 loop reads CASRTISYEQYF. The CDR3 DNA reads TGTGCCAGCAGAACGATTAGCTACGAGCAGTACTTC.

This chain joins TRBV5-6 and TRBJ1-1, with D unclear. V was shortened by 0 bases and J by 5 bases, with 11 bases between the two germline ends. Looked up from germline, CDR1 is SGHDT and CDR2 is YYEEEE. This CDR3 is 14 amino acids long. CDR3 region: CASSLAGLDTEAFF. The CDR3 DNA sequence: TGTGCCAGCAGCTTGGCAGGTTTGGATACTGAAGCTTTCTTT.

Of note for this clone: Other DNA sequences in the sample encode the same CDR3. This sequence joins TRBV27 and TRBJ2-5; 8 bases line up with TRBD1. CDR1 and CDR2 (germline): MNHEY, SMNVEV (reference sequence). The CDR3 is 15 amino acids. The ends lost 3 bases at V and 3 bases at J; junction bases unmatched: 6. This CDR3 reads CASSFLGQGKETQYF. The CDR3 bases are TGTGCCAGCAGTTTCCTCGGACAGGGTAAAGAGACCCAGTACTTC.

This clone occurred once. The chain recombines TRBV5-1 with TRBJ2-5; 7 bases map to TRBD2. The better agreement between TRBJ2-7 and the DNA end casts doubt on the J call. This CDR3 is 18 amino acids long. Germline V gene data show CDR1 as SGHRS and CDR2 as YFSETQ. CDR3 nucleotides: TGCGCCAGCAGCTTACGTCCGTTTCGGGAGGCCGCGGTCTACGAGCAGTACTTC. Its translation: CASSLRPFREAAVYEQYF.

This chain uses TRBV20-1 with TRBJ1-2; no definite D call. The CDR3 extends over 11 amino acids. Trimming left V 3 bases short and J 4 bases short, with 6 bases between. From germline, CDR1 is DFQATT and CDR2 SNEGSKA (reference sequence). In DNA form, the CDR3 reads TGCAGTGCTAGTCCAGGCTATGGCTACACCTTC. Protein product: CSASPGYGYTF.

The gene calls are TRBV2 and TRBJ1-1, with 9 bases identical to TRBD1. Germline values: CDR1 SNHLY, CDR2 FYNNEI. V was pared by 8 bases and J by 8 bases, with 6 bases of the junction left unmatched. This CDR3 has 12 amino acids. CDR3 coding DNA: TGTGCCAGCCTAGGGGACAGGGAGGAAGCTTTCTTT. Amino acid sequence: CASLGDREEAFF.

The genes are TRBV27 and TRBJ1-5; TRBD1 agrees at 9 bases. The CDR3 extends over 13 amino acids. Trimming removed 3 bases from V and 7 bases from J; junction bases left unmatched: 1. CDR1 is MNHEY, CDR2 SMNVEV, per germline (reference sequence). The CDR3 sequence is CASSFGQGQPQHF. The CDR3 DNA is TGTGCCAGCAGTTTCGGACAGGGGCAGCCCCAGCATTTT.

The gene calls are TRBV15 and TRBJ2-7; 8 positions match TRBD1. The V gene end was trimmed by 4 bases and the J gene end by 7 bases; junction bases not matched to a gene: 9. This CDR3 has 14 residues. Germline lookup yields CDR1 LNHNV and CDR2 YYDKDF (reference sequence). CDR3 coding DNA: TGTGCCACCAGCACCCCGCAGGGGGCGAGAGAGCAGTACTTC. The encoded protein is CATSTPQGAREQYF.

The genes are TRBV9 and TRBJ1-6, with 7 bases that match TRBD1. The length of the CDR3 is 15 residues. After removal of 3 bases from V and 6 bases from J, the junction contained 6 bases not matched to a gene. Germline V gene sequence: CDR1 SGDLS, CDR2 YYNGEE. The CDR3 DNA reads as TGTGCCAGCAGCGCAACGACAGGGAGTAATTCACCCCTCCACTTT. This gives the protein CASSATTGSNSPLHF.

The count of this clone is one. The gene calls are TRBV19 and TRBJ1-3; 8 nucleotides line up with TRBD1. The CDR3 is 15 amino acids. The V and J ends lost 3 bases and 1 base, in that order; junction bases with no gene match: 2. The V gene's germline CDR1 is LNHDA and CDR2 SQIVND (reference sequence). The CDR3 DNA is TGTGCCAGTAGTATGGGACAGGAGTCTGGAAACACCATATATTTT. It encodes CASSMGQESGNTIYF.

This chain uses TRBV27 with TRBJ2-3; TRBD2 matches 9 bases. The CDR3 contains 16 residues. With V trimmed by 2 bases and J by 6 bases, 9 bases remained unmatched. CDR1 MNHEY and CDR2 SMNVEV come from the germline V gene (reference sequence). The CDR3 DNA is TGTGCCAGCAGTTTAATTAGCGGGAGTTTAGCGGATACGCAGTATTTT. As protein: CASSLISGSLADTQYF.